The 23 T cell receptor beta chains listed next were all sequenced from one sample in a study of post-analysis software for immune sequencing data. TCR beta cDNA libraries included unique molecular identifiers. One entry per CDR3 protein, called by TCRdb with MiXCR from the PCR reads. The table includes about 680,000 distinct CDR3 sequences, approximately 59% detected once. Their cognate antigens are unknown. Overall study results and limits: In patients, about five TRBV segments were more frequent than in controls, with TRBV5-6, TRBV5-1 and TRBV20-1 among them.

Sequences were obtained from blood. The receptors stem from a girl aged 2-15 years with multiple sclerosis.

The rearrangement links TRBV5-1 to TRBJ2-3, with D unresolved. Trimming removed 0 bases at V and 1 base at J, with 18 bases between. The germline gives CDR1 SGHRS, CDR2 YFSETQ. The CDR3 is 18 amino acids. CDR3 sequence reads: CASSLGGTKALGTDTQYF. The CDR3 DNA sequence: TGCGCCAGCAGCTTGGGAGGTACTAAAGCCCTAGGCACAGATACGCAGTATTTT.

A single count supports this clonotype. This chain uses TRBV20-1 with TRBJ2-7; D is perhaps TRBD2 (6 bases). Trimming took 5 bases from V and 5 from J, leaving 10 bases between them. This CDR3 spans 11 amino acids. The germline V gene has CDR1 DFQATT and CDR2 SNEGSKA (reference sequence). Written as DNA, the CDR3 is TGCAGTGCTGGAGGGCATCACGAGCAGTACTTC. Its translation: CSAGGHHEQYF.

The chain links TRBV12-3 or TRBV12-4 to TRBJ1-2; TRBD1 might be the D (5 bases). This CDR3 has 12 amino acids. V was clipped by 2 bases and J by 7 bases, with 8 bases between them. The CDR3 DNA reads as TGTGCCAGCAGTTTATCCGGGGCTGGCTACACCTTC. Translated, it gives CASSLSGAGYTF.

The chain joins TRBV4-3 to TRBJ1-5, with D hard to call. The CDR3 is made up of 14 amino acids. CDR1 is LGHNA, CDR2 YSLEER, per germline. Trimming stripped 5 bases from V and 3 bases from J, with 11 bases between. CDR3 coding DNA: TGCGCCAGCAGCGCAGACTGGGACAATCAGCCCCAGCATTTT. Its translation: CASSADWDNQPQHF.

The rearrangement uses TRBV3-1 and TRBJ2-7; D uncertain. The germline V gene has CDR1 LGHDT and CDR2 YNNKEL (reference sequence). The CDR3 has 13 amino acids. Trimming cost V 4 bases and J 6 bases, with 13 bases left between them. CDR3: CASSLQPLLEQYF. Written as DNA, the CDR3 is TGTGCCAGCAGCCTCCAGCCTCTACTCGAGCAGTACTTC.

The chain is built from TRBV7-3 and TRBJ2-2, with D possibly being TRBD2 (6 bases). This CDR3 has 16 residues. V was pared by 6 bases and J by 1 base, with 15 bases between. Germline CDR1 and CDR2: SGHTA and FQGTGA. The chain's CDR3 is CASSLVGTLNTGELFF. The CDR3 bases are TGTGCCAGCAGTTTGGTAGGGACTTTGAACACCGGGGAGCTGTTTTTT.

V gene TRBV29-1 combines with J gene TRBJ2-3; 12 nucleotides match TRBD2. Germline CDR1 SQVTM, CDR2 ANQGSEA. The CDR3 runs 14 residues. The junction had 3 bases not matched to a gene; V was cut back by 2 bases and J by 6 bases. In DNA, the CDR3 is TGCAGCGTTGAAAGGCTAGCGGGGGGGGATACGCAGTATTTT. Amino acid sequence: CSVERLAGGDTQYF.

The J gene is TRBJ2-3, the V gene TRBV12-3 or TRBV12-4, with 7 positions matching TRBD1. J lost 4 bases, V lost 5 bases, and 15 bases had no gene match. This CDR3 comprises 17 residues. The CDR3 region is CASSRLPDRVMADTQYF. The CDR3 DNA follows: TGTGCCAGCAGTAGACTCCCAGACAGGGTGATGGCAGATACGCAGTATTTT.

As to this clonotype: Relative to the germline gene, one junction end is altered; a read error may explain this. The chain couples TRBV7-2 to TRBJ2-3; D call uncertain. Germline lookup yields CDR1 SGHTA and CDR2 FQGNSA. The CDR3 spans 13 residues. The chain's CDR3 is CASNLAPADTQYF. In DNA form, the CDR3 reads TGTGCCAGCAACTTAGCCCCCGCAGATACGCAGTATTTT.

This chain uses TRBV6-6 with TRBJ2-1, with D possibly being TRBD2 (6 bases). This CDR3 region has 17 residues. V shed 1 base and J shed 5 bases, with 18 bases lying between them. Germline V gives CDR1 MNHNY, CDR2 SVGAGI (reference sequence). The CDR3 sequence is CASSYLGLRGQDNEQFF. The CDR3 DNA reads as TGTGCCAGCAGTTACTTGGGACTTCGAGGTCAAGACAATGAGCAGTTCTTC.

The CDR3 nucleotides read TGCAGTGCTAGTCCCCCCCGGCTAGCGGTCACAGATACGCAGTATTTT. Translation: CSASPPRLAVTDTQYF. The rearrangement uses TRBV20-1 and TRBJ2-3, with 7 positions matching TRBD2. This CDR3 has 16 amino acids. Losses at the gene ends were 3 bases for V and 2 bases for J; bases not matched to a gene: 11. Germline assignment: CDR1 DFQATT and CDR2 SNEGSKA (reference sequence).

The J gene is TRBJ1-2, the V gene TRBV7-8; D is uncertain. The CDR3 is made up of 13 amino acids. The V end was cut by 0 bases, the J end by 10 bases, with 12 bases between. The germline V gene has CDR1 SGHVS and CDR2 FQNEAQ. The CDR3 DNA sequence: TGTGCCAGCAGCTTAGCCGCCGGGTCCTACTACACCTTC. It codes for CASSLAAGSYYTF.

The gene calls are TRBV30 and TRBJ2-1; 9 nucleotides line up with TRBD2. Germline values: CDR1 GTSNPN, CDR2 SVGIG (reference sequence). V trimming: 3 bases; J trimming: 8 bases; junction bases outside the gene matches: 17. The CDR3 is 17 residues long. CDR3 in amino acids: CAWRNGEVSGRGDEQFF. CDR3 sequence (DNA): TGTGCCTGGAGGAATGGAGAAGTTAGCGGGAGAGGCGATGAGCAGTTCTTC.

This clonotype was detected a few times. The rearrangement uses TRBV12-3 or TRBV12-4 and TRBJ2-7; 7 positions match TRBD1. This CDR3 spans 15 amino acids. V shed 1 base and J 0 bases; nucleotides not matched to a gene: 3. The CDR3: CASSLGRDSSYEQYF. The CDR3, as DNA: TGTGCCAGCAGTTTAGGCAGGGACAGCTCCTACGAGCAGTACTTC.

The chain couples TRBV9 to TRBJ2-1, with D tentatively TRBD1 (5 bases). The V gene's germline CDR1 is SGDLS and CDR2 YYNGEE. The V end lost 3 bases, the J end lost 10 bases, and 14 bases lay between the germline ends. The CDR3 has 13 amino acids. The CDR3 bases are TGTGCCAGCAGCGCAGGATCAGGGTTCGAGCAGTTCTTC. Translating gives CASSAGSGFEQFF.

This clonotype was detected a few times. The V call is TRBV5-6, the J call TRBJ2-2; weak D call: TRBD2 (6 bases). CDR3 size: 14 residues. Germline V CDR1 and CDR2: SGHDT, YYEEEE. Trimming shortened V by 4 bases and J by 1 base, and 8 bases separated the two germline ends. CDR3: CASSPGRNTGELFF. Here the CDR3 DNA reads TGTGCCAGCAGCCCCGGGAGGAACACCGGGGAGCTGTTTTTT.

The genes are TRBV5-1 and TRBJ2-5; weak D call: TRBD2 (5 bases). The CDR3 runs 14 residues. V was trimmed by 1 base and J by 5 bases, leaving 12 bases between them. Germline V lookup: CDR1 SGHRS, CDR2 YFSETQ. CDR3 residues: CASSLRGTDETQYF. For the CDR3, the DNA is TGCGCCAGCAGCTTGCGGGGTACCGACGAGACCCAGTACTTC.

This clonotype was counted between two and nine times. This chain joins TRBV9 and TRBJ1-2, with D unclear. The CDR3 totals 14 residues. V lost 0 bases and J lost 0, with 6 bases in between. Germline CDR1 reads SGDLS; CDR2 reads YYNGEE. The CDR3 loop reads CASSVAAANYGYTF. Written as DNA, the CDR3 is TGTGCCAGCAGCGTAGCGGCAGCTAACTATGGCTACACCTTC. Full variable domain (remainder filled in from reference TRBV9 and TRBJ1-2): DSGVTQTPKHLITATGQRVTLRCSPRSGDLSVYWYQQSLDQGLQFLIQYYNGEERAKGNILERFSAQQFPDLHSELNLSSLELGDSALYFCASSVAAANYGYTFGSGTRLTVV.

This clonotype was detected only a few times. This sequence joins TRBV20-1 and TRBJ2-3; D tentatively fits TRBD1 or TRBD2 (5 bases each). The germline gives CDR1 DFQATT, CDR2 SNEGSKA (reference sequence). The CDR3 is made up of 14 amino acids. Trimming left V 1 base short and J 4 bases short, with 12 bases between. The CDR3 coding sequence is TGCAGTGCTAGAGGATTCGGGGCAGCAGATACGCAGTATTTT. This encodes CSARGFGAADTQYF.

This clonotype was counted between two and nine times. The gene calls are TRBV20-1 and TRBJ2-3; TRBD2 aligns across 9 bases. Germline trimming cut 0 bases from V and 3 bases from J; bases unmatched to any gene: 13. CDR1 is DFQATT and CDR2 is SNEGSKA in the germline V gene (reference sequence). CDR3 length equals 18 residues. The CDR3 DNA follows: TGCAGTGCTAGAGATCGTTCGAGAATAGCGGGAGTGACAGATACGCAGTATTTT. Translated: CSARDRSRIAGVTDTQYF.

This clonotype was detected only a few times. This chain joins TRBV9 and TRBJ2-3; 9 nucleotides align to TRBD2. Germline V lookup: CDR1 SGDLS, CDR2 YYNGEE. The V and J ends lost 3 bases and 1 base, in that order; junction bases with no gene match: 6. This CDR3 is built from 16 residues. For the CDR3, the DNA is TGTGCCAGCAGCGCCCTTAGCGGGAGAGGCACAGATACGCAGTATTTT. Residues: CASSALSGRGTDTQYF. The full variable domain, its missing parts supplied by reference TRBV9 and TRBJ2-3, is DSGVTQTPKHLITATGQRVTLRCSPRSGDLSVYWYQQSLDQGLQFLIQYYNGEERAKGNILERFSAQQFPDLHSELNLSSLELGDSALYFCASSALSGRGTDTQYFGPGTRLTVL.

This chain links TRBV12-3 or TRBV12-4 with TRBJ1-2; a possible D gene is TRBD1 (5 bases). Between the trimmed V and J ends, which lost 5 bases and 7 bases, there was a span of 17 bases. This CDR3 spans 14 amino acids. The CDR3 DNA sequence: TGTGCCAGCAGTCCGATCGGGGGGGGTTCTGGCTACACCTTC. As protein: CASSPIGGGSGYTF.

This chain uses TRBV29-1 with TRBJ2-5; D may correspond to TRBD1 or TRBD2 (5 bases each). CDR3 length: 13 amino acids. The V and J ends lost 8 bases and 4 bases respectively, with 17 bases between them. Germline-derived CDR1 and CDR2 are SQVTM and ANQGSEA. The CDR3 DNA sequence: TGCAGCTCAATGCTGGGACCTCGAGAGACCCAGTACTTC. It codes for CSSMLGPRETQYF.